This T cell receptor beta chain stems from a study of blood T cell repertoires in COVID-19 (dated by TCRdb to the early 2020s). With respect to the entire study: The collaborator samples originated in the United States, Italy and Spain and spanned the acute and convalescent phases of COVID-19. The prospective study material was composed of cDNA or gDNA derived from T cells, B-cell-depleted T cells, or PBMCs. Subjects who had been exposed to COVID-19, were actively infected with it, or had recovered from it provided the deeply sampled blood TCRbeta repertoires that made up the dataset. The repertoires were released in a freely available public database meant as a resource for research on the immune response to SARS-CoV-2. Samples were obtained from the ongoing ImmuneRACE study (first 160 participants) and from some 1,200 subjects provided by 6 global collaborators. Sample metadata almost always included a de-identified subject ID, COVID-19 status, age in years and sex. Where available, HLA class I and class II types were taken from metadata supplied by the sample provider and were not determined by assay-based typing.

Here is what the overall study found, with its caveats: How much clinical and demographic metadata was included differed by source and by participant, and the metadata was provided uncurated.

TCRbeta CDR3 regions were amplified from genomic DNA using the immunoSEQ Assay, a bias-controlled multiplex PCR. Regarding the original processing steps: The number of nucleated cells in each sample was estimated by amplification of reference gene primers within the assay. To quantify the absolute abundance of each unique TCRbeta CDR3 rearrangement, sequence reads were collapsed and filtered. For each sample, productive Simpson clonality was calculated by taking the square root of Simpson's diversity index across productive rearrangements. TCRdb took over this immuneACCESS table, retaining in-frame rearrangements with V and J assigned. Such tables are incomplete; in checked studies, under half of the missing clones stem from an unresolved V gene, and the remainder is unexplained. The D gene and trimming were derived from the DNA, and the V and J assignments and clone size from that table. The sample includes 110,000 to 150,000 clones, with 70% to 90% observed a single time. The ten largest clonotypes hold around 5% of the sample.

Based on the germline V gene (reference sequence), the CDR1 and CDR2 sequences are LGHDT and YNNKEL. The CDR3 holds 13 amino acids from the cysteine to the phenylalanine. The kept DNA is CDR3 alone, 39 bases in frame from the first base. V lost 0 bases and J lost 5 bases; the stretch between them is 7 bases long. The collaborating institutions used their own protocols to collect whole blood in K2EDTA tubes. Collaborator samples were shipped for TCRbeta analysis as frozen whole blood, isolated PBMCs, or DNA extracted from either sample type. Points on this clone: This clone's antigen is unknown. No base quality information exists; no much larger clone differs at one position.

Sample: peripheral blood. The V and J segments used are TRBV3-1 (or the pseudogene TRBV3-2) and TRBJ2-5; too little of a D gene remains to name it. The receptor comes from a human donor in a cohort sampled during active COVID-19. Here is the DNA: TGTGCCAGCAGCCAAGATTGGGCGGAGACCCAGTACTTC. It codes for CASSQDWAETQYF.